This TCR beta chain is from a study of T cell responses to AZD1222 COVID-19 vaccine. In germline, CDR1 is MDHEN, CDR2 SYDVKM. The CDR3 covers 14 residues. Trimming removed 8 bases from V and 6 bases from J; junction bases left unmatched: 7. The table came from immunoSEQ multiplex PCR; TCRdb's copy has only in-frame clones and leaves some out. The sample lists 95,000 to 150,000 clones, 75% to 95% seen once, with almost 5.5% in the top ten. Sequences were derived from peripheral blood, sampled on day 0 of AZD1222 vaccination. The receptor was derived from an adult in good health. The chain recombines TRBV28 with TRBJ1-6; 7 positions match TRBD1. In DNA, the CDR3 is TGTGCCAGCTGGAAGGGACAGCTTAATTCACCCCTCCACTTT. It translates to CASWKGQLNSPLHF.